This is a list of T cell receptor beta chains from one sample in a study of T-cell memory formation after mild COVID-19. One entry per CDR3 protein, called by TCRdb with MiXCR from the 5' RACE reads. The sample includes 550,000 to 600,000 distinct CDR3 sequences, less than 25% of them seen just once. Material: PBMCs or a T cell subset sorted from them (not recorded which). The receptors here all came from an adult woman who had mild COVID-19 (a few samples of this study predate the infection). Cell type and time point are not known. CDR3s include the opening cysteine and the closing phenylalanine or tryptophan. A D gene is named only where the DNA matches it firmly. Only part of the rows carry a size: once, few, many, or a class if the clone is expanded.

V: TRBV2; D: NA; size: few; J: TRBJ2-7; length: 17; CDR3: CASSERSPDWISYEQYF; DNA: TGTGCCAGCAGTGAGCGTAGCCCGGACTGGATCTCCTACGAGCAGTACTTC
V: TRBV7-9; D: NA; size: many; J: TRBJ1-2; length: 13; CDR3: CASTFSQGQGYTF; DNA: TGTGCCAGCACCTTCTCTCAGGGTCAAGGCTACACCTTC
V: TRBV2; D: NA; size: NA; J: TRBJ2-3; length: 11; CDR3: CASSEHDTQYF; DNA: TGTGCCAGCAGTGAACATGATACGCAGTATTTT
V: TRBV12-3/TRBV12-4; D: NA; size: few; J: TRBJ2-3; length: 16; CDR3: CASSLGGLPGADTQYF; DNA: TGTGCCAGCAGTTTAGGCGGACTTCCCGGGGCAGATACGCAGTATTTT
V: TRBV5-6; D: NA; size: NA; J: TRBJ2-7; length: 14; CDR3: CASRLLLENYEQYF; DNA: TGTGCCAGCAGACTCCTCTTAGAGAACTACGAGCAGTACTTC
V: TRBV5-1; D: NA; size: few; J: TRBJ1-2; length: 13; CDR3: CASRAGLHYGYTF; DNA: TGCGCCAGCAGGGCAGGACTTCACTATGGCTACACCTTC
V: TRBV24-1; D: TRBD2; size: NA; J: TRBJ2-1; length: 15; CDR3: CATSDSGRARNEQFF; DNA: TGTGCCACCAGTGATTCCGGGAGGGCCAGGAATGAGCAGTTCTTC
V: TRBV7-3; D: TRBD2; size: NA; J: TRBJ2-3; length: 16; CDR3: CASSLTAGGGPDTQYF; DNA: TGTGCCAGCAGCTTAACAGCGGGGGGCGGCCCAGATACGCAGTATTTT
V: TRBV5-6; D: TRBD1; size: NA; J: TRBJ1-1; length: 15; CDR3: CASFLRGLRYTEAFF; DNA: TGTGCCAGTTTTCTCAGGGGGCTGAGGTACACTGAAGCTTTCTTT
V: TRBV7-9; D: NA; size: few; J: TRBJ1-6; length: 17; CDR3: CASSYGPGADYNSPLHF; DNA: TGTGCCAGCAGCTACGGACCGGGCGCGGACTATAATTCACCCCTCCACTTT
V: TRBV5-6; D: NA; size: NA; J: TRBJ1-3; length: 17; CDR3: CASSRGPPSLGGNTIYF; DNA: TGTGCCAGCAGCCGTGGGCCTCCGTCATTGGGTGGAAACACCATATATTTT
V: TRBV24-1; D: NA; size: NA; J: TRBJ2-1; length: 12; CDR3: CATSDALVEQFF; DNA: TGTGCCACCAGTGATGCCCTAGTTGAGCAGTTCTTC
V: TRBV6-1; D: NA; size: many; J: TRBJ1-5; length: 16; CDR3: CASSERGRDSNQPQHF; DNA: TGTGCCAGCAGTGAACGGGGGAGGGATAGCAATCAGCCCCAGCATTTT
V: TRBV28; D: NA; size: few; J: TRBJ2-1; length: 17; CDR3: CASRATQGSLLYNEQFF; DNA: TGTGCCAGCAGAGCAACCCAGGGCTCCCTCCTCTACAATGAGCAGTTCTTC
V: TRBV5-1; D: TRBD2; size: NA; J: TRBJ2-1; length: 15; CDR3: CASSNGLAAYNEQFF; DNA: TGCGCCAGCAGCAACGGACTAGCGGCCTACAATGAGCAGTTCTTC
V: TRBV14; D: NA; size: few; J: TRBJ1-2; length: 16; CDR3: CASSSTLVRVQYGYTF; DNA: TGTGCCAGCAGCTCTACCCTCGTGAGGGTCCAATATGGCTACACCTTC
V: TRBV5-1; D: NA; size: few; J: TRBJ1-1; length: 13; CDR3: CASSFGINTEAFF; DNA: TGCGCCAGCAGCTTCGGGATTAACACTGAAGCTTTCTTT
V: TRBV24-1; D: NA; size: NA; J: TRBJ2-3; length: 16; CDR3: CATSDPQGPPTDTQYF; DNA: TGTGCCACCAGTGATCCACAGGGTCCCCCCACAGATACGCAGTATTTT
V: TRBV7-8; D: NA; size: NA; J: TRBJ2-1; length: 12; CDR3: CASSSSLEEQFF; DNA: TGTGCCAGCAGCTCGAGTTTAGAAGAGCAGTTCTTC
V: TRBV5-1; D: NA; size: few; J: TRBJ1-1; length: 15; CDR3: CASSLGRGASTEAFF; DNA: TGCGCCAGCAGCTTGGGGAGGGGGGCGAGCACTGAAGCTTTCTTT
V: TRBV30; D: TRBD1; size: NA; J: TRBJ2-7; length: 14; CDR3: CAWSYGTGDYEQYF; DNA: TGTGCCTGGAGTTACGGGACAGGGGACTACGAGCAGTACTTC
V: TRBV12-3/TRBV12-4; D: NA; size: few; J: TRBJ2-4; length: 15; CDR3: CASSYGRAGENIQYF; DNA: TGTGCCAGCAGTTATGGTAGGGCAGGGGAAAACATTCAGTACTTC
V: TRBV7-9; D: TRBD1; size: NA; J: TRBJ2-7; length: 16; CDR3: CASSPTSGTGGYEQYF; DNA: TGTGCCAGCAGCCCGACCTCCGGGACAGGGGGCTACGAGCAGTACTTC
V: TRBV27; D: TRBD2; size: NA; J: TRBJ2-3; length: 11; CDR3: CASSVAGGVYF; DNA: TGTGCCAGCAGTGTAGCGGGGGGCGTGTATTTT
V: TRBV20-1; D: NA; size: NA; J: TRBJ2-7; length: 13; CDR3: CSAWGESSYEQYF; DNA: TGCAGTGCTTGGGGAGAGAGCTCCTACGAGCAGTACTTC
V: TRBV20-1; D: NA; size: NA; J: TRBJ1-6; length: 14; CDR3: CSASRGLNNSPLHF; DNA: TGCAGTGCTAGTCGGGGCCTCAATAATTCACCCCTCCACTTT